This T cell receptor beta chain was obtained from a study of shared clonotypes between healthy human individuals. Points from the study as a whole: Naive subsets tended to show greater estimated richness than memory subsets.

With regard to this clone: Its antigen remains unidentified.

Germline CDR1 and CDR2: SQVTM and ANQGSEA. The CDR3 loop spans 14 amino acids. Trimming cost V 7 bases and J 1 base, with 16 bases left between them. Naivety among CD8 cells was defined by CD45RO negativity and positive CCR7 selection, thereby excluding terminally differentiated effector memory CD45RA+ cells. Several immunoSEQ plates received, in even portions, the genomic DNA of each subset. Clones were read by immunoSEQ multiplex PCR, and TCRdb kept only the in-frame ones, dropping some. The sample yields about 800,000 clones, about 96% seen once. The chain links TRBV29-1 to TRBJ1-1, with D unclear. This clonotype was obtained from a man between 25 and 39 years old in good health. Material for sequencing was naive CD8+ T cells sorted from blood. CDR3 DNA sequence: TGCAGCGCCCCTCACAAGATTTCGAACACTGAAGCTTTCTTT. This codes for CSAPHKISNTEAFF.